This entry describes one T cell receptor (beta chain). This sample is part of a study of cytomegalovirus exposure and HLA in healthy donors. Trimming took 1 base from V and 4 from J, leaving 18 bases between them. This CDR3 contains 17 residues. From germline, CDR1 is SNHLY and CDR2 FYNNEI. It was with 60 Vbeta and 13 Jbeta primers that the PCR ran. Method: immunoSEQ multiplex PCR; TCRdb's copy keeps in-frame clones and lacks some. The data show 90,000 to 120,000 clones, over 75% seen once. The rearrangement links TRBV2 to TRBJ2-3, with a tentative D call TRBD2 (5 bases). The origin of this receptor is a male donor in good health and CMV-seronegative. The sample was PBMCs. CDR3: CASSEGVWTGDSDTQYF. DNA for the CDR3: TGTGCCAGCAGTGAAGGGGTATGGACTGGAGACTCAGATACGCAGTATTTT.